Below, 12 T cell receptor beta chains from the same sample are listed, as sequenced in a study of long-term antiretroviral therapy in people with HIV. The assay, immunoSEQ v3.0, was run at survey level. Here immunoSEQ multiplex PCR was the method, and the copy in TCRdb shows in-frame clones only, minus some. The data hold about 7,800 clones, with 78% observed a single time. The sequenced sample was unsorted PBMCs, obtained 0.6 years before starting antiretroviral therapy. These receptor sequences come from a man aged 35 to 55 with HIV.

The CDR3 protein is CASGTSIYEQYF. The CDR3 bases are TGTGCCAGCGGAACTTCGATCTACGAGCAGTACTTC. J is TRBJ2-7 and V is TRBV6-5; D unclear. This CDR3 region has 12 residues. Trimming left V 8 bases short and J 3 bases short, with 11 bases between. Per germline, CDR1 MNHEY and CDR2 SVGAGI.

This chain connects TRBV9 to TRBJ1-2; TRBD1 matches 7 bases. Looked up from germline, CDR1 is SGDLS and CDR2 is YYNGEE. The CDR3 is made up of 15 amino acids. V dropped 4 bases and J dropped 4; count of bases not matched to a gene: 10. The CDR3 DNA is TGTGCCAGCAGCCCTTCAGGGGGAGGAGGCTATGGCTACACCTTC. Residues: CASSPSGGGGYGYTF. Combining the CDR3 with reference TRBV9 and TRBJ1-2 gives the whole variable domain DSGVTQTPKHLITATGQRVTLRCSPRSGDLSVYWYQQSLDQGLQFLIQYYNGEERAKGNILERFSAQQFPDLHSELNLSSLELGDSALYFCASSPSGGGGYGYTFGSGTRLTVV.

This chain joins TRBV5-8 and TRBJ1-1; TRBD1 is a possible D gene (5 bases). Germline V gives CDR1 SGHTS, CDR2 YDEGEE. Trimming left V 4 bases short and J 3 bases short, with 10 bases between. This CDR3 contains 13 residues. DNA for the CDR3: TGTGCCAGCAGCACGGGGGTGGACACTGAAGCTTTCTTT. It encodes CASSTGVDTEAFF.

This chain connects TRBV5-1 to TRBJ2-1; D is possibly TRBD1 (6 bases). Trimming removed 2 bases at V and 4 bases at J, with 7 bases between. In germline, CDR1 is SGHRS, CDR2 YFSETQ. The CDR3 covers 13 residues. The CDR3 bases are TGCGCCAGCAGCTTACAGGGATACAATGAGCAGTTCTTC. Protein sequence: CASSLQGYNEQFF.

The chain uses TRBV11-2 and TRBJ2-3; TRBD2 agrees at 8 bases. The germline CDR1 and CDR2 sequences are SGHAT and FQNNGV. The CDR3 loop spans 14 amino acids. The V and J ends lost 11 bases and 2 bases, in that order; junction bases with no gene match: 9. The CDR3 DNA reads as TGTGCCGGCGGGGCGGGGGGAATCACAGATACGCAGTATTTT. Amino acids: CAGGAGGITDTQYF.

This clone appeared once. This chain links TRBV9 with TRBJ1-2; D gene uncertain. Looked up from germline, CDR1 is SGDLS and CDR2 is YYNGEE. V was clipped by 2 bases and J by 3 bases, with 14 bases between them. This CDR3 is built from 15 residues. The CDR3 coding sequence is TGTGCCAGCAGCGTGGGAGAAGGACTCTACTATGGCTACACCTTC. This sequence encodes CASSVGEGLYYGYTF.

This chain connects TRBV5-1 to TRBJ2-5; tentatively, D is TRBD1 (5 bases). V was cut by 2 bases and J by 3 bases, with 8 bases left in between. The germline gives CDR1 SGHRS, CDR2 YFSETQ. The CDR3 is 13 residues long. CDR3 coding DNA: TGCGCCAGCAGCTTAGAAGGGGAAGAGACCCAGTACTTC. It encodes CASSLEGEETQYF.

The genes are TRBV10-2 and TRBJ2-3; the match to TRBD2 covers 12 bases. Germline lookup yields CDR1 WSHSY and CDR2 SAAADI. The CDR3 length is 15 residues. V gave up 7 bases and J gave up 5 bases; unmatched junction bases: 7. CDR3 sequence: CASNLAGGLGDTQYF. The DNA for the CDR3 is TGCGCCAGCAACCTAGCGGGGGGGTTAGGAGATACGCAGTATTTT.

The J gene is TRBJ2-1, the V gene TRBV29-1; 9 nucleotides match TRBD1. CDR1 and CDR2 (germline): SQVTM, ANQGSEA. This CDR3 comprises 16 residues. V lost 4 bases, J lost 2 bases, and 9 bases stayed unmatched. The CDR3: CSVVGGGQGPYNEQFF. In nucleotides, the CDR3 is TGCAGCGTTGTCGGCGGGGGACAGGGACCCTACAATGAGCAGTTCTTC.

The chain is built from TRBV19 and TRBJ2-7, with D possibly being TRBD2 (7 bases). V lost 7 bases, J lost 2 bases, and 15 bases lay in between. This CDR3 contains 14 residues. Looked up from germline, CDR1 is LNHDA and CDR2 is SQIVND (reference sequence). In DNA, the CDR3 is TGTGCCAGTACCCCCGGGGAGGGGGCCTACGAGCAGTACTTC. Translation gives CASTPGEGAYEQYF. The full variable domain, in which reference TRBV19 and TRBJ2-7 provide the parts outside the CDR3, is DGGITQSPKYLFRKEGQNVTLSCEQNLNHDAMYWYRQDPGQGLRLIYYSQIVNDFQKGDIAEGYSVSREKKESFPLTVTSAQKNPTAFYLCASTPGEGAYEQYFGPGTRLTVT.

This clone was found a few times. The V and J genes are TRBV2 and TRBJ1-3, with D possibly being TRBD1 (5 bases). Germline CDR1 and CDR2: SNHLY and FYNNEI. Trimming shortened V by 6 bases and J by 4 bases, and 16 bases separated the two germline ends. The CDR3 loop spans 15 amino acids. CDR3 sequence: CASSAQGQGGNTIYF. In DNA form, the CDR3 reads TGTGCCAGCAGCGCCCAGGGCCAGGGAGGAAACACCATATATTTT.

V and J are TRBV9 and TRBJ2-3, with 8 bases fitting TRBD1. Looked up from germline, CDR1 is SGDLS and CDR2 is YYNGEE. This CDR3 contains 15 residues. Trimming at V came to 4 bases and at J to 0 bases, leaving 4 bases not matched to a gene. The CDR3 sequence is CASSPGTGSTDTQYF. CDR3 coding DNA: TGTGCCAGCAGCCCCGGGACAGGCAGCACAGATACGCAGTATTTT.